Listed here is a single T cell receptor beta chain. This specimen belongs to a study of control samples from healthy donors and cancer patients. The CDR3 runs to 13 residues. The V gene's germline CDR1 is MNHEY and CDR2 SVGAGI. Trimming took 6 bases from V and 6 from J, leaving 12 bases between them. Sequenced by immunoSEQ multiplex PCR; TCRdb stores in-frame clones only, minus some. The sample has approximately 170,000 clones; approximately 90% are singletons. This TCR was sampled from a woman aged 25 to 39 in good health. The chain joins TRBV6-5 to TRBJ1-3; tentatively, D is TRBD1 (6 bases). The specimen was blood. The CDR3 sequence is CASRTGRLNTIYF. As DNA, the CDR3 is TGTGCCAGCAGAACAGGGCGACTAAACACCATATATTTT.